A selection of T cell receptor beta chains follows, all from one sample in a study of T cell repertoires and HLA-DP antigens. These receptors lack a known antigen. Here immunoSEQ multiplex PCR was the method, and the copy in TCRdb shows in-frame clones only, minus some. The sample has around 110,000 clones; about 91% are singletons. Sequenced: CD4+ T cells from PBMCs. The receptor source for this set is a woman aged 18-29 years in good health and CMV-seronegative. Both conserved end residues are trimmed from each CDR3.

ASTPWGGPATNEKLF TRBV7-6
ASSQELWPSQNNEQF TRBV4-2
ASSLGGALEKLF TRBV7-2
ASSLRGPVTGELF TRBV18
ASSTPDGVWEQY TRBV5-6
AISENSPGLNYVLT TRBV10-3
ASRVGLRGRSRSGANVLT TRBV28
ATDRGRVSNQPQH TRBV15
ASSISLAGPSDTQY TRBV19
ASKASGRSRETQY TRBV6-1
ASRGQGSNIQY TRBV19
ASSPPRAGRYEQY TRBV18
ASSLGVGGDQPQH TRBV7-2
ASSLGQSYNEQF TRBV27
ASSELAGDGYT TRBV2
ASSWDPLGTQY TRBV28
ASSYGPRDSTDTQY TRBV7-9
ASSQGWGLPGAGELF TRBV4-3
ASSLDDLGGEQY TRBV5-1
ASSRTSSNQPQH TRBV28
ASSSSLTGNSYEQY TRBV6-5
ASSRSGVETEAF TRBV7-3
ASSLLGSDTEAF TRBV18
ASSLAGTGVTEAF TRBV7-3
ASSDRTASTDTQY TRBV28
ASSLVATGELF TRBV11-2
ASKRAQETQY TRBV28
ASLRGPGRGNEQF TRBV5-1
ASSSAVAAGGRTDTQY TRBV5-6
ASSPYRPTGGEQY TRBV11-2
ASSQEGTSASYEQY TRBV4-1
SVGVGQGTEKLF TRBV29-1
ASSLRGSTSGRRETQY TRBV27
ASSSQGLGTYEQY TRBV7-9
ASTGVNYGYT TRBV6-6
ASSKPLNTEAF TRBV6-5
ASCLGRVYEQY TRBV23-1
ASRGLAGAYEQY TRBV5-6
ASSSNFNQPQH TRBV28
ASSLDGLNTEAF TRBV5-4
ASSLTTKETQY TRBV5-1
ASSRARAGGSYGYT TRBV4-1
ASSVAGGHEKLF TRBV9
ASSPRTGRDTQY TRBV19
ASSPGREPETQY TRBV18
ASSLAAKGARNTEAF TRBV11-2
ASSPRTSGITDTQY TRBV7-8
ASSKRDGLAEQY TRBV9
ASSIDRATSGRTNEQF TRBV19
ASSLAKGGPTHYEQY TRBV5-1